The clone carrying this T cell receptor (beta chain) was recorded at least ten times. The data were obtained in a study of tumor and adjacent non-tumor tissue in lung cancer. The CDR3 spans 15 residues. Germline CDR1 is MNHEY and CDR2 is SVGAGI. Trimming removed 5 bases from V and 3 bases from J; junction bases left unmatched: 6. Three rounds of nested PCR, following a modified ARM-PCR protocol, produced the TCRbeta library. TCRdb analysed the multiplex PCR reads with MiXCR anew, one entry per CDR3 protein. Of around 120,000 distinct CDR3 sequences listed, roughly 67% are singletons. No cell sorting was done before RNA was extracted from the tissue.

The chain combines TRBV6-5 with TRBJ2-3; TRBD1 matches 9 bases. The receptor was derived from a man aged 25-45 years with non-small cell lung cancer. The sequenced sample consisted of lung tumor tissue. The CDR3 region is CASSTTGTGTDTQYF. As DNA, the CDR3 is TGTGCCAGCAGTACGACCGGGACAGGGACAGATACGCAGTATTTT.